This record concerns one TCR beta chain sequence. No antigen is known for it. This sample was taken from a study of identical twins. MiXCR was run by TCRdb on the 5' RACE reads, yielding one entry per CDR3 protein. The sample shows 350,000 to 450,000 distinct CDR3 sequences, approximately 17% of them seen only once. Overall study findings and caveats: Out-of-frame TCR alpha sharing in monozygotic twins exceeded recombination model predictions. There were fewer insertions in abundant cord blood beta clonotypes, but memory repertoires showed no such pattern. Twin-shared out-of-frame alpha sequences were enriched for low generation probability. Partial confounding of zero-insertion analyses by invariant MAIT and iNKT cells was possible.

Trimming took 0 bases from V and 3 from J; bases not matched to a gene: 3. Germline V lookup: CDR1 SGDLS, CDR2 YYNGEE. This CDR3 has 15 amino acids. The origin of this receptor is a man aged 45 to 65 in good health. The rearrangement uses TRBV9 and TRBJ2-1; TRBD2 matches at 7 bases. The material sequenced was naive T cells sorted from blood. CDR3: CASSVAGGHYNEQFF. CDR3 sequence (DNA): TGTGCCAGCAGCGTAGCGGGAGGACACTACAATGAGCAGTTCTTC.